This T cell receptor (beta chain) was sequenced during a study of coeliac disease. Study information: Coeliac patients had newly diagnosed active disease, refractory type I disease, or gluten-free diet control.

Clones were sequenced by immunoSEQ multiplex PCR, and TCRdb holds only the in-frame ones, with some missing. The profile shows under 5,000 clones, around 74% of them singletons. The CDR3 loop spans 13 amino acids. Germline values: CDR1 LNHDA, CDR2 SQIVND (reference sequence). Trimming stripped 2 bases from V and 6 bases from J, with 7 bases between. General study results and limits: Largely private TRB repertoires meant most sequences were sample-unique. Known gliadin-specific TRB sequences: about 55% of the 18 coeliac samples, only 1 of 6 controls. Control samples showed higher TRB and TRG clonality than intraepithelial and lamina propria samples in active celiac disease.

A word on this clone: Its antigen remains unidentified. In the same sample, other DNA sequences code for this CDR3.

This clonotype originated in a young woman with active celiac disease. J is TRBJ2-2 and V is TRBV19, with D perhaps TRBD2 (5 bases). What was sequenced was lamina propria lymphocytes from the gut. The DNA for the CDR3 is TGTGCCAGTAGTATAACCGGGGCCGGGGAGCTGTTTTTT. This translates into CASSITGAGELFF.